The TCR beta chain described here comes from a study of blood T cell repertoires in COVID-19. Overall study context: The cDNA or gDNA used as material had been derived from T cells, B-cell-depleted T cells, or PBMCs.

Authors' analysis steps: How many nucleated cells were present was estimated from reference gene primer amplification. Clones were sequenced by immunoSEQ multiplex PCR, and TCRdb holds only the in-frame ones, with some missing. V, J and clone size are taken as reported in that table, and D and trimming were inferred from the DNA itself. The repertoire holds approximately 200,000 clones, around 86% seen once, with about 7% in the top ten. The CDR3 totals 12 residues. Germline-derived CDR1 and CDR2 are SGHRS and YFSETQ. Deletions cut 5 bases from V and 2 bases from J, with 7 bases between. Participants were aged about 18 to 100 years from roughly 26 US areas. Cohort allocation depended upon clinical history that participants reported.

The source of this sequence is a man aged 25-45 years in a cohort exposed to, infected with or recovered from COVID-19 (not recorded which). This chain joins TRBV5-1 and TRBJ1-2; D might be TRBD1 (5 bases). The sequenced sample was PBMCs or T cells enriched from blood (not recorded which). The CDR3 spells CASRGENYGYTF. CDR3 nucleotides: TGCGCCAGCAGAGGGGAAAACTATGGCTACACCTTC.